This T cell receptor (beta chain) was obtained from a study of blood T cell repertoires in COVID-19. Study-wide background: Collection of acute and convalescent COVID-19 samples took place in the United States, Italy and Spain. Nucleic acid was either cDNA or gDNA, and it came from T cells, B-cell-depleted T cells, or PBMCs.

V gave up 4 bases and J gave up 4 bases; unmatched junction bases: 4. The CDR3 sequence is 14 residues long. The germline V gene has CDR1 LNHNV and CDR2 YYDKDF (reference sequence). In the source study's methods: The authors estimated nucleated cell counts from reference gene primer amplification. The method was immunoSEQ multiplex PCR; TCRdb's version includes in-frame clones alone and lacks a portion of them. That table furnishes V, J and clone size, whereas the DNA furnished D and trimming. The sample records some 70,000 clones, roughly 84% being singletons. The rearrangement uses TRBV15 and TRBJ2-5, with 9 bases aligning to TRBD1. The TCR sequence derives from a woman aged 50 to 65 with acute or convalescent COVID-19. The specimen sequenced was peripheral blood. The CDR3 sequence: CATSNTGGAETQYF. The CDR3 DNA follows: TGTGCCACCAGCAACACAGGGGGCGCAGAGACCCAGTACTTC. Full variable domain (missing parts from reference TRBV15 and TRBJ2-5): DAMVIQNPRYQVTQFGKPVTLSCSQTLNHNVMYWYQQKSSQAPKLLFHYYDKDFNNEADTPDNFQSRRPNTSFCFLDIRSPGLGDTAMYLCATSNTGGAETQYFGPGTRLLVL.